What follows are 10 T cell receptor beta chains derived from one specimen sequenced in a study of Graves' ophthalmopathy and Graves' hyperthyroidism. TCR beta CDR3 regions were amplified from RNA transcripts. Amplification began with first-round RT-PCR using HTBI primers, then second-round multiplex PCR was performed. TCRdb called the multiplex PCR reads again in MiXCR, with one record for every CDR3 protein. Here the sample spans 400,000 to 450,000 distinct CDR3 sequences, roughly 21% being singletons. The sequencing sample was made of peripheral blood. These receptors originate from a young woman with stable Graves' hyperthyroidism.

The chain recombines TRBV28 with TRBJ1-5, with D tentatively TRBD1 (6 bases). Germline V gene sequence: CDR1 MDHEN, CDR2 SYDVKM. The ends were cut back, 10 bases at V and 6 bases at J, with 16 bases in the middle. This CDR3 comprises 13 residues. The CDR3 DNA reads as TGTGCCACCTCCGAGGGGGTTGGTCAGCCCCAGCATTTT. It specifies CATSEGVGQPQHF.

There are many counts of this clonotype. The chain carries TRBV7-2 and TRBJ2-7; 13 positions agree with TRBD2. The CDR3 consists of 15 residues. With V trimmed by 4 bases and J by 5 bases, 5 bases remained unmatched. Germline loops: CDR1 SGHTA, CDR2 FQGNSA. CDR3 nucleotides: TGTGCCAGCAGCTCCGGACTAGCGGGAGACAACGAGCAGTACTTC. Encoded protein: CASSSGLAGDNEQYF. The full variable domain, with the rest looked up from reference TRBV7-2 and TRBJ2-7, is GAGVSQSPSNKVTEKGKDVELRCDPISGHTALYWYRQSLGQGLEFLIYFQGNSAPDKSGLPSDRFSAERTGGSVSTLTIQRTQQEDSAVYLCASSSGLAGDNEQYFGPGTRLTVT.

This clonotype was detected ten times or more. The CDR3 coding sequence is TGTGCCAGCAGGGGGACAGGGGGCGACTATGGCTACACCTTC. Translating it yields CASRGTGGDYGYTF. The chain joins TRBV7-2 to TRBJ1-2, with 12 positions matching TRBD1. J gave up 3 bases and V 6 bases, and 2 bases lay outside the gene matches. This CDR3 is 14 amino acids long. Germline-derived CDR1 and CDR2 are SGHTA and FQGNSA. The whole variable domain, remainder taken from reference TRBV7-2 and TRBJ1-2, is GAGVSQSPSNKVTEKGKDVELRCDPISGHTALYWYRQSLGQGLEFLIYFQGNSAPDKSGLPSDRFSAERTGGSVSTLTIQRTQQEDSAVYLCASRGTGGDYGYTFGSGTRLTVV.

This clonotype was picked up many times. This chain joins TRBV7-9 and TRBJ1-1; 9 bases agree with TRBD1. The germline V gene encodes CDR1 SEHNR and CDR2 FQNEAQ (reference sequence). CDR3 size: 13 residues. V dropped 2 bases and J dropped 8; count of bases not matched to a gene: 3. The CDR3, as DNA: TGTGCCAGCAGCTTAAGACAGGGGGTGGAAGCTTTCTTT. It yields the protein CASSLRQGVEAFF.

Comment on this clonotype: A read error may produce the germline difference seen at one junction end. The chain recombines TRBV30 with TRBJ1-2; D is unclear. The CDR3 has 13 residues. CDR1 is GTSNPN and CDR2 is SVGIG in the germline V gene (reference sequence). CDR3 amino acids: CVWSYSPGYGYTF. CDR3 coding DNA: TGTGTCTGGAGTTACAGCCCCGGGTATGGCTACACCTTC.

This chain connects TRBV29-1 to TRBJ1-1; 11 bases match TRBD1. V gave up 6 bases and J gave up 5 bases; unmatched junction bases: 8. Per germline, CDR1 SQVTM and CDR2 ANQGSEA. The CDR3 is 14 residues long. The DNA for the CDR3 is TGCAGCGTGGGGAGGGGGACAGGGGGTACTGAAGCTTTCTTT. Its translation: CSVGRGTGGTEAFF. Full variable domain (rest looked up from reference TRBV29-1 and TRBJ1-1): SAVISQKPSRDICQRGTSLTIQCQVDSQVTMMFWYRQQPGQSLTLIATANQGSEATYESGFVIDKFPISRPNLTFSTLTVSNMSPEDSSIYLCSVGRGTGGTEAFFGQGTRLTVV.

Many counts were recorded for this clonotype. The rearrangement links TRBV19 to TRBJ1-1, with TRBD1 matching 9 bases. J was trimmed by 0 bases and V by 5 bases; bases with no gene match: 10. Per the germline V gene, CDR1 is LNHDA and CDR2 is SQIVND (reference sequence). The CDR3 covers 17 residues. The CDR3, as DNA: TGTGCCAGTAGTTTAAAAACAGGGGGCCCGATGAACACTGAAGCTTTCTTT. Its protein is CASSLKTGGPMNTEAFF.

In its sample, this clonotype was seen many times. The J gene is TRBJ1-6, the V gene TRBV28; 7 bases map to TRBD1. The CDR3 length is 16 residues. V shed 1 base and J 5 bases; nucleotides not matched to a gene: 5. The germline gives CDR1 MDHEN, CDR2 SYDVKM. The CDR3 DNA reads as TGTGCCAGCAGTTTATACAGGGGATGGAATAATTCACCCCTCCACTTT. Amino acid sequence: CASSLYRGWNNSPLHF.

This clonotype was detected ten times or more. The rearrangement joins TRBV20-1 to TRBJ2-2; a weak D match, TRBD1 (5 bases). From germline, CDR1 is DFQATT and CDR2 SNEGSKA (reference sequence). There are 15 residues in the CDR3. V lost 3 bases, J lost 2 bases, and 13 bases lay in between. CDR3 DNA: TGCAGTGCTAGTCGACAGCTACTAAACACCGGGGAGCTGTTTTTT. It codes for CSASRQLLNTGELFF.

The table lists this clonotype with many counts. The chain recombines TRBV25-1 with TRBJ2-7; D possibly uses TRBD1 or TRBD2 (5 bases each). This CDR3 region has 13 residues. The V and J ends lost 7 bases and 5 bases respectively, with 15 bases between them. In germline, CDR1 is MGHDK, CDR2 SYGVNS. The CDR3 loop is CASTGPLFNEQYF. As DNA, the CDR3 is TGTGCCAGCACGGGGCCGCTCTTCAACGAGCAGTACTTC.